The 2 T cell receptor beta chains below all came from one sample that was sequenced in a study of human T cells and chemical hapten exposure. One entry per CDR3 protein results from TCRdb running MiXCR on the RACE reads. In the table there are about 40,000 distinct CDR3 sequences, around 3% of which are singletons. The sample's time point: patch test 2, 6 weeks after DPC sensitization. The treatment is: therapeutic diphenylcyclopropenone sensitization with weekly scalp DPC. The sequencing here drew on whole blood, taken in connection with sensitization to the hapten diphenylcyclopropenone (DPC). Receptors originate from a man aged 35 to 55 with alopecia areata. Some clones in this sample may be carry-over from other donors' samples.

This clonotype was detected ten times or more. This chain joins TRBV4-1 and TRBJ2-3; 7 bases match TRBD2. The ends lost 0 bases at V and 5 bases at J; junction bases unmatched: 8. Looked up from germline, CDR1 is MGHRA and CDR2 is YSYEKL. This CDR3 is built from 16 residues. CDR3 sequence reads: CASSQEVAGWGDTQYF. The CDR3, as DNA: TGCGCCAGCAGCCAAGAAGTAGCGGGCTGGGGAGATACGCAGTATTTT.

This clonotype was counted many times. The chain uses TRBV6-5 and TRBJ2-3, with D hard to call. The ends were cut back, 11 bases at V and 8 bases at J, with 11 bases in the middle. Germline values: CDR1 MNHEY, CDR2 SVGAGI. CDR3 length: 10 residues. This CDR3 is CADVGFTQYF. DNA of the CDR3: TGTGCCGACGTGGGCTTTACGCAGTATTTT.